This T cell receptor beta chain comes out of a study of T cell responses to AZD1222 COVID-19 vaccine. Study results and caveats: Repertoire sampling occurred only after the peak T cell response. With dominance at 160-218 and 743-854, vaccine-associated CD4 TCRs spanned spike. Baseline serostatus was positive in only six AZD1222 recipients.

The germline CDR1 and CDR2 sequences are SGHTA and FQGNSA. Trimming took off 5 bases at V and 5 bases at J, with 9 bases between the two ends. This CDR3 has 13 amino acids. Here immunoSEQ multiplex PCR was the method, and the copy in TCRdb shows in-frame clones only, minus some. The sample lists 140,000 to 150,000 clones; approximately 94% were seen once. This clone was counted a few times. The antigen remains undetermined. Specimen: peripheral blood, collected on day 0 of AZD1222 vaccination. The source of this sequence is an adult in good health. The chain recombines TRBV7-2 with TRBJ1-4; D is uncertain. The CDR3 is CASSTHPNEKLFF. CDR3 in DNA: TGTGCCAGCAGCACACACCCCAATGAAAAACTGTTTTTT. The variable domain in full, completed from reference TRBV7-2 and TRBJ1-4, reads GAGVSQSPSNKVTEKGKDVELRCDPISGHTALYWYRQSLGQGLEFLIYFQGNSAPDKSGLPSDRFSAERTGGSVSTLTIQRTQQEDSAVYLCASSTHPNEKLFFGSGTQLSVL.